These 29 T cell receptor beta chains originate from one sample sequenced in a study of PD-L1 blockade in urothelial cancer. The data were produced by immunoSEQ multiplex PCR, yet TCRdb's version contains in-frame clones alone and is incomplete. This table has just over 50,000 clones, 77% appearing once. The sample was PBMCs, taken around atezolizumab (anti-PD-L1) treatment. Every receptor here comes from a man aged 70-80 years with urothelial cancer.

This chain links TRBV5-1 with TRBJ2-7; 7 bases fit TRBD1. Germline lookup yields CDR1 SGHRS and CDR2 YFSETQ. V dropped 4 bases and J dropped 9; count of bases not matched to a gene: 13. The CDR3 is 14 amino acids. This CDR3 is CASSPSGTEWGQYF. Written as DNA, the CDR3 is TGCGCCAGCAGCCCTTCAGGGACAGAATGGGGGCAGTACTTC.

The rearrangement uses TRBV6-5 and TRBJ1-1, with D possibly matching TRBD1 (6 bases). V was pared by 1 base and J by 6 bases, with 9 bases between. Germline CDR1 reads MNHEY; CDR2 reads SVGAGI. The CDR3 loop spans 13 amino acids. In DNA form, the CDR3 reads TGTGCCAGCAGTTACTGGGGGCGGGCTGAAGCTTTCTTT. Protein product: CASSYWGRAEAFF.

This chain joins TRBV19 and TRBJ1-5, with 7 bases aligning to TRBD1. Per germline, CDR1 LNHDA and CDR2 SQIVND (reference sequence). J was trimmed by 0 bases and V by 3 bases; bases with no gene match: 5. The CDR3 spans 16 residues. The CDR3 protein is CASSIRTGYSNQPQHF. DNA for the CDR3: TGTGCCAGTAGTATTCGGACAGGATATAGCAATCAGCCCCAGCATTTT.

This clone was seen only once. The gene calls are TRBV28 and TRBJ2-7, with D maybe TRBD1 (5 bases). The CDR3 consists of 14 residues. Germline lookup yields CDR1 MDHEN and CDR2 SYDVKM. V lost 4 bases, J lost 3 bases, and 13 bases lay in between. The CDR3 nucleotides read TGTGCCAGCAGTTCCTCTCGACAGCTCTACGAGCAGTACTTC. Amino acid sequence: CASSSSRQLYEQYF.

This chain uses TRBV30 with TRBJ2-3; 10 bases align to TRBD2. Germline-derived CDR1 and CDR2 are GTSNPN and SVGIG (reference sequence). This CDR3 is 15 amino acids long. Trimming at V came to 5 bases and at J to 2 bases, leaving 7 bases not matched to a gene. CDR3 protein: CAWGNSGRLTDTQYF. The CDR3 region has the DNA TGTGCCTGGGGGAATAGCGGGAGGCTCACAGATACGCAGTATTTT.

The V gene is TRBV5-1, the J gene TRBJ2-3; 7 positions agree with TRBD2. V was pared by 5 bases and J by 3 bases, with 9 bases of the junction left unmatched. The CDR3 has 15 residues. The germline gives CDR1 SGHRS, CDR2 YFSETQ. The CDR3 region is CASRAGGSNTDTQYF. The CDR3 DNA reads TGCGCCAGCAGGGCCGGGGGGAGTAATACAGATACGCAGTATTTT.

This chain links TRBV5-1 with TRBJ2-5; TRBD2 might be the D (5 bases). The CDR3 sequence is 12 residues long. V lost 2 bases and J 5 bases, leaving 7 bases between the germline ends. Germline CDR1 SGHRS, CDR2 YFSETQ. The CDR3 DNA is TGCGCCAGCAGCTTACCGGGGGAGACCCAGTACTTC. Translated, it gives CASSLPGETQYF.

This chain's CDR3 is CASSLAGAGANVLTF. DNA for the CDR3: TGTGCCAGCAGTTTAGCGGGGGCTGGGGCCAACGTCCTGACTTTC. V is TRBV28 and J is TRBJ2-6, with 7 bases identical to TRBD2. CDR1 and CDR2 (germline): MDHEN, SYDVKM. Trimming removed 2 bases from V and 2 bases from J; junction bases left unmatched: 0. The length of the CDR3 is 15 residues.

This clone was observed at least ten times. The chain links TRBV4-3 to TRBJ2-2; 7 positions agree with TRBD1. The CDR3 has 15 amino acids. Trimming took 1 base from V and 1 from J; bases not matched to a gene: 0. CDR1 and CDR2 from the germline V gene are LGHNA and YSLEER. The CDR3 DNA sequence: TGCGCCAGCAGCCAAGGGACAGGGAACACCGGGGAGCTGTTTTTT. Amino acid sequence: CASSQGTGNTGELFF.

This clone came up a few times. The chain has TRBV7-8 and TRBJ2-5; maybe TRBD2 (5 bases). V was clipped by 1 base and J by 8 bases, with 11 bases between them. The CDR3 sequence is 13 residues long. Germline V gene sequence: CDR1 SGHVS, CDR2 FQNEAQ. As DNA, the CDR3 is TGTGCCAGCAGCTTAGAAGGAGGCCAAACCCAGTACTTC. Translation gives CASSLEGGQTQYF.

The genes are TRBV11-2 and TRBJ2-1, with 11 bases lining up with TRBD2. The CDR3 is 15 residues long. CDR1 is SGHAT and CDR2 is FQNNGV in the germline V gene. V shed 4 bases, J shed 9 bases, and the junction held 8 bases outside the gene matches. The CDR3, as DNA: TGTGCCAGCAGCTCGGATAGCGGGGGGGCGGTTGAGCAGTTCTTC. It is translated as CASSSDSGGAVEQFF.

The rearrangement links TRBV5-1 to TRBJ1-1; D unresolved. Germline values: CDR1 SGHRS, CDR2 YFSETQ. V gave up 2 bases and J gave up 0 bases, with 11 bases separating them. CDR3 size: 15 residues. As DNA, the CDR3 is TGCGCCAGCAGCTTTCTTGGCCAAATGAACACTGAAGCTTTCTTT. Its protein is CASSFLGQMNTEAFF.

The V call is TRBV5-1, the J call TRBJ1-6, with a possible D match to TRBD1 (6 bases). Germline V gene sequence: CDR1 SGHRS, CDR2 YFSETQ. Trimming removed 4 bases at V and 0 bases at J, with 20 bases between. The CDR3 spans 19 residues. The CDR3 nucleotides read TGCGCCAGCAGCACCTTCGGCGGGGGCGGAAGCTCCTATAATTCACCCCTCCACTTT. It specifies CASSTFGGGGSSYNSPLHF.

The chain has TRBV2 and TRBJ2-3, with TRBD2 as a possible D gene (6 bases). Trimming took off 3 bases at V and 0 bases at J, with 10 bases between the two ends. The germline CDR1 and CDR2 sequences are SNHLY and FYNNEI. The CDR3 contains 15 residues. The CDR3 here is CASSEFGGSTDTQYF. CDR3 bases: TGTGCCAGCAGTGAGTTTGGGGGGAGCACAGATACGCAGTATTTT.

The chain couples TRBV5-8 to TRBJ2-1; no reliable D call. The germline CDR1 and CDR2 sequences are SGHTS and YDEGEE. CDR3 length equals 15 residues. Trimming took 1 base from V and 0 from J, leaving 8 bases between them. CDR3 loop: CASSLRSFSYNEQFF. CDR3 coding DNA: TGTGCCAGCAGCTTGCGTTCCTTCTCCTACAATGAGCAGTTCTTC.

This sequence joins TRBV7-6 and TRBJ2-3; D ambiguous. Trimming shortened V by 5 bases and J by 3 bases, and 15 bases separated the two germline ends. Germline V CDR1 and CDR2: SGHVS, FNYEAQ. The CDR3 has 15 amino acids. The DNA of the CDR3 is TGTGCCAGCAGCGCCGGGTCGCAAAAAACAGATACGCAGTATTTT. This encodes CASSAGSQKTDTQYF.

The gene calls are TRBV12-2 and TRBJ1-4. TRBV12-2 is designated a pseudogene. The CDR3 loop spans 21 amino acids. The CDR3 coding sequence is TGTGCAAGTCGCTTTAGTGGGCCCCCCATAGGGCGGGGGGCTTATGGGGAAAAACTGTTTTTT. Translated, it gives CASRFSGPPIGRGAYGEKLFF.

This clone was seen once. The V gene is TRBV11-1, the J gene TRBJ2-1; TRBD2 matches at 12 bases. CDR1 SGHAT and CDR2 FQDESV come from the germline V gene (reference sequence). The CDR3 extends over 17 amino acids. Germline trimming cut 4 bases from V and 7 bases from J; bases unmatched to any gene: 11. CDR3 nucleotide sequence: TGTGCCAGCAGCTCAATAGGGCTAGCGGGAGGGCTTAATGAGCAGTTCTTC. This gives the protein CASSSIGLAGGLNEQFF.

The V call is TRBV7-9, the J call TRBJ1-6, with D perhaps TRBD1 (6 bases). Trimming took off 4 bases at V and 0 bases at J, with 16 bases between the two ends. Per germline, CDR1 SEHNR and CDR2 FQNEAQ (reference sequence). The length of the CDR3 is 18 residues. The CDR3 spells CASSSTGFTSSYNSPLHF. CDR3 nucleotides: TGTGCCAGCAGCTCAACAGGGTTCACGAGCTCCTATAATTCACCCCTCCACTTT. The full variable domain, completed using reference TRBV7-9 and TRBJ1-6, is DTGVSQNPRHKITKRGQNVTFRCDPISEHNRLYWYRQTLGQGPEFLTYFQNEAQLEKSRLLSDRFSAERPKGSFSTLEIQRTEQGDSAMYLCASSSTGFTSSYNSPLHFGNGTRLTVT.

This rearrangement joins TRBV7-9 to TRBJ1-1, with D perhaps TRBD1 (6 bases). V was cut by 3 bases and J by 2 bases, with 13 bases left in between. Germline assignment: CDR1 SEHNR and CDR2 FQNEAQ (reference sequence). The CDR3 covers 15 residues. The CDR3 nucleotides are TGTGCCAGCAGCTTGGCGTGGGGGCCAAACACTGAAGCTTTCTTT. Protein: CASSLAWGPNTEAFF.

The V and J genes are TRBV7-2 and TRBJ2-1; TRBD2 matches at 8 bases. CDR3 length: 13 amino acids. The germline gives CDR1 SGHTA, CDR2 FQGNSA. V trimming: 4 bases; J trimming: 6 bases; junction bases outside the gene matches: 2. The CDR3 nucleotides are TGTGCCAGCAGCTCCGGGACTAGCAATGAGCAGTTCTTC. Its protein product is CASSSGTSNEQFF.

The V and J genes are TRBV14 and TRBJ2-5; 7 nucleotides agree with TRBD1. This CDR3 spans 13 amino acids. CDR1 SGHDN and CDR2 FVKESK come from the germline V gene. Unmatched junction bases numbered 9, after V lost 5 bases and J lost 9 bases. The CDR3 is CASSSSGGTAQYF. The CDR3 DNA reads TGTGCCAGCAGCTCCTCAGGGGGAACGGCCCAGTACTTC.

This CDR3 is CASSPPRGGGETQYF. DNA of the CDR3: TGTGCCAGCTCACCACCGCGGGGAGGGGGAGAGACCCAGTACTTC. The chain recombines TRBV18 with TRBJ2-5; D may be TRBD2 (7 bases). Germline CDR1 and CDR2: KGHSH and LQKENI. This CDR3 is built from 15 residues. V was cut by 0 bases and J by 4 bases, with 12 bases left in between.

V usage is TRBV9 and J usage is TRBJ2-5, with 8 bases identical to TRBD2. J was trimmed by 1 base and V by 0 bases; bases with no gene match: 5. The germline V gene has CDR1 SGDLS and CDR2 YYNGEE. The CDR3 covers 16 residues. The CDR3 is CASSVGGSGVQETQYF. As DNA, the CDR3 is TGTGCCAGCAGCGTAGGCGGTAGCGGGGTCCAAGAGACCCAGTACTTC.

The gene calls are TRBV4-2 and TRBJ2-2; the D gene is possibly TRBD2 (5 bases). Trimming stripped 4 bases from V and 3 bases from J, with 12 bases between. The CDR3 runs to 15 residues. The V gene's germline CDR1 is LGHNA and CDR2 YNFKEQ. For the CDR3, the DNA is TGTGCCAGCAGCCCGAGGGCCAGATACACCGGGGAGCTGTTTTTT. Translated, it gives CASSPRARYTGELFF.

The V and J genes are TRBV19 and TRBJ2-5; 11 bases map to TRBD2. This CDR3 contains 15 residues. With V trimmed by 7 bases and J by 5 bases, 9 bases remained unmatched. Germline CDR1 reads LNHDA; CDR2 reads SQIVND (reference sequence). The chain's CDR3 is CASTIAGGPGETQYF. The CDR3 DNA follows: TGTGCCAGTACAATAGCGGGAGGGCCGGGGGAGACCCAGTACTTC.

The chain's CDR3 is CASRGDTYEQYF. CDR3 in DNA: TGTGCCAGTAGAGGGGACACCTACGAGCAGTACTTC. The gene calls are TRBV19 and TRBJ2-7; tentative D call: TRBD1 (6 bases). From germline, CDR1 is LNHDA and CDR2 SQIVND (reference sequence). The CDR3 runs to 12 residues. V dropped 6 bases and J dropped 2 bases, with 8 bases sitting between them.

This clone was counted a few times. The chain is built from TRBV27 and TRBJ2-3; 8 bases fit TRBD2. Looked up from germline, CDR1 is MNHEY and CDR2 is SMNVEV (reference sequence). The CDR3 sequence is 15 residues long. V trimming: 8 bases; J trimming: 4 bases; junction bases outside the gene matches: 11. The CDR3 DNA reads TGTGCCAGCGGACATCGGGGGGGCCCCGCAGATACGCAGTATTTT. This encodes CASGHRGGPADTQYF.

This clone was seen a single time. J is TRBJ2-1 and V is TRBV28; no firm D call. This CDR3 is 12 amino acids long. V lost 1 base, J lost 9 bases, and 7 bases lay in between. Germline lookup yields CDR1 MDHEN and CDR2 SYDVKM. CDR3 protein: CASSLSHSEQFF. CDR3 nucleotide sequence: TGTGCCAGCAGTTTATCCCATAGTGAGCAGTTCTTC.